These 22 T cell receptor beta chains share one sample of origin, sequenced in a study of identical twins. TCRdb passed the 5' RACE reads through MiXCR, listing each CDR3 protein once. The table includes just over 500,000 distinct CDR3 sequences, about 20% detected once. These same data were also listed under a study on T cells expressing NK-cell markers.

Sequences were obtained from CD4+ T cells sorted from blood. Receptor source: a woman aged 18-30 years in good health.

The chain is built from TRBV20-1 and TRBJ1-1, with no clear D. CDR1 is DFQATT and CDR2 is SNEGSKA in the germline V gene (reference sequence). V dropped 3 bases and J dropped 0 bases, with 8 bases sitting between them. The CDR3 consists of 13 residues. For the CDR3, the DNA is TGCAGTGCTAGTGGGCAGTTGAACACTGAAGCTTTCTTT. This gives the protein CSASGQLNTEAFF.

There are a few counts of this clonotype. This chain joins TRBV15 and TRBJ1-2; no clear D gene. This CDR3 region has 13 residues. Trimming took off 1 base at V and 4 bases at J, with 7 bases between the two ends. Per germline, CDR1 LNHNV and CDR2 YYDKDF (reference sequence). The CDR3 reads CATSRGEAYGYTF. The CDR3 region has the DNA TGTGCCACCAGCAGAGGGGAGGCCTATGGCTACACCTTC.

The V gene is TRBV7-6, the J gene TRBJ2-7; 11 nucleotides match TRBD2. Trimming at V came to 8 bases and at J to 1 base, leaving 4 bases not matched to a gene. Germline V lookup: CDR1 SGHVS, CDR2 FNYEAQ. The CDR3 has 14 residues. This CDR3 is CASLAGGLSYEQYF. In DNA form, the CDR3 reads TGTGCCAGCTTAGCGGGAGGGTTATCCTACGAGCAGTACTTC.

This chain uses TRBV5-4 with TRBJ2-3; the D call may be TRBD1 or TRBD2 (5 bases each). Germline V gene data show CDR1 as SGHNT and CDR2 as YYREEE (reference sequence). This CDR3 is 17 amino acids long. V shed 2 bases and J shed 3 bases, with 19 bases lying between them. The CDR3 bases are TGTGCCAGCAGCTTAGGATTTGGGACGCGTATGACAGATACGCAGTATTTT. Amino acid sequence: CASSLGFGTRMTDTQYF.

At least ten counts were recorded for this clonotype. This chain uses TRBV12-3 or TRBV12-4 with TRBJ1-5; 9 nucleotides agree with TRBD1. The trim removed 4 bases at V and 5 bases at J, leaving 0 bases unmatched. The CDR3 is 13 amino acids. The CDR3 sequence: CASSWDRDQPQHF. CDR3 bases: TGTGCCAGCAGTTGGGACAGGGATCAGCCCCAGCATTTT.

This clonotype was detected ten times or more. This sequence joins TRBV29-1 and TRBJ2-1; 7 nucleotides agree with TRBD2. This CDR3 is built from 15 residues. Germline CDR1 SQVTM, CDR2 ANQGSEA. V was pared by 5 bases and J by 10 bases, with 17 bases of the junction left unmatched. The CDR3 region is CSVLLLAGTVSEQFF. The CDR3 DNA sequence: TGCAGCGTTTTACTCTTAGCGGGCACGGTATCGGAGCAGTTCTTC.

This clonotype was counted only a few times. The gene calls are TRBV20-1 and TRBJ2-3, with TRBD2 identical over 14 bases. The CDR3 extends over 16 amino acids. V shed 5 bases and J 3 bases; nucleotides not matched to a gene: 7. Germline V CDR1 and CDR2: DFQATT, SNEGSKA (reference sequence). The DNA for the CDR3 is TGCAGTGCTTCCTGGACTAGCGGGGGGACTACAGATACGCAGTATTTT. As protein: CSASWTSGGTTDTQYF.

This chain joins TRBV10-3 and TRBJ2-2; possibly TRBD2 for D (6 bases). This CDR3 contains 15 residues. Germline-derived CDR1 and CDR2 are ENHRY and SYGVKD. V dropped 9 bases and J dropped 0 bases, with 14 bases sitting between them. The CDR3 reads CAITSPGPNTGELFF. In DNA form, the CDR3 reads TGTGCCATTACTAGCCCGGGGCCGAACACCGGGGAGCTGTTTTTT.

The J gene is TRBJ2-7, the V gene TRBV6-1; 7 nucleotides align to TRBD2. CDR1 and CDR2 from the germline V gene are MNHNS and SASEGT. The CDR3 covers 13 residues. The J segment lost 5 bases and the V segment lost 6 bases, leaving 7 bases of the junction unmatched. The CDR3, as DNA: TGTGCCAGCAGCCGAAGCGGGACTGACGAGCAGTACTTC. It is translated as CASSRSGTDEQYF.

This clonotype was counted between two and nine times. The J gene is TRBJ2-7, the V gene TRBV29-1; TRBD1 matches 9 bases. This CDR3 spans 12 amino acids. J gave up 5 bases and V 7 bases, and 6 bases lay outside the gene matches. The germline gives CDR1 SQVTM, CDR2 ANQGSEA. The CDR3 sequence is CSGRDRVDEQYF. CDR3 bases: TGCAGCGGCCGGGACAGGGTTGACGAGCAGTACTTC.

This clonotype was counted only a few times. The chain recombines TRBV5-5 with TRBJ2-2, with unresolved D. The germline gives CDR1 SGHKS, CDR2 YYEKEE (reference sequence). V was cut by 1 base and J by 0 bases, with 7 bases left in between. The CDR3 loop spans 15 amino acids. The CDR3 sequence is CASSLHSANTGELFF. The CDR3 coding sequence is TGTGCCAGCAGCTTGCACAGCGCGAACACCGGGGAGCTGTTTTTT.

This clonotype was counted a few times. CDR3 protein: CASSLGSMPGWDTDTQYF. CDR3 nucleotides: TGTGCCAGCAGCTTAGGTTCGATGCCGGGATGGGACACAGATACGCAGTATTTT. V usage is TRBV11-1 and J usage is TRBJ2-3, with D possibly being TRBD2 (5 bases). This CDR3 is 18 amino acids long. Germline CDR1 SGHAT, CDR2 FQDESV (reference sequence). V lost 1 base, J lost 2 bases, and 19 bases lay in between.

This clonotype was observed a handful of times. V usage is TRBV5-1 and J usage is TRBJ1-2, with a possible D match to TRBD1 (5 bases). Germline CDR1 and CDR2: SGHRS and YFSETQ. V was trimmed by 0 bases and J by 4 bases, leaving 10 bases between them. The CDR3 sequence is 14 residues long. CDR3 DNA: TGCGCCAGCAGCTTGGGACAGAGGGGCTATGGCTACACCTTC. This sequence encodes CASSLGQRGYGYTF.

This sequence joins TRBV3-1 and TRBJ2-1; 13 positions match TRBD2. V was clipped by 5 bases and J by 10 bases; unmatched bases: 8. The CDR3 sequence is 15 residues long. The V gene's germline CDR1 is LGHDT and CDR2 YNNKEL (reference sequence). CDR3 DNA: TGTGCCAGCAGCACTGGGACTAGCGGGACCCGGGAGCAGTTCTTC. This codes for CASSTGTSGTREQFF.

This sequence joins TRBV7-2 and TRBJ2-2; no firm D call. V lost 2 bases and J 7 bases, leaving 8 bases between the germline ends. CDR3 length: 13 residues. CDR1 and CDR2 (germline): SGHTA, FQGNSA. In nucleotides, the CDR3 is TGTGCCAGCAGCTTACGGGTAATCGGGGAGCTGTTTTTT. It is translated as CASSLRVIGELFF.

This sequence joins TRBV5-1 and TRBJ2-3; D may be TRBD2 (5 bases). Trimming cost V 0 bases and J 3 bases, with 17 bases left between them. Germline V gene lookup returns CDR1 SGHRS and CDR2 YFSETQ. The CDR3 runs to 17 residues. CDR3: CASSLALPGGGTDTQYF. The CDR3 DNA reads as TGCGCCAGCAGCTTGGCCCTTCCAGGAGGCGGGACAGATACGCAGTATTTT.

This clonotype was counted between two and nine times. V and J are TRBV7-9 and TRBJ2-7, with D possibly TRBD1 on 6 matching bases. Trimming pared 5 bases from V and 4 bases from J, leaving 12 bases between. The CDR3 totals 13 residues. CDR1 is SEHNR and CDR2 is FQNEAQ in the germline V gene (reference sequence). The CDR3 DNA is TGTGCCAGCAGCCTACGAACAGGGTACGAGCAGTACTTC. Amino acids: CASSLRTGYEQYF.

This clonotype came up a few times. The chain is built from TRBV20-1 and TRBJ2-1; D gene ambiguous. The CDR3 covers 16 residues. Germline V gene lookup returns CDR1 DFQATT and CDR2 SNEGSKA (reference sequence). V was trimmed by 4 bases and J by 0 bases, leaving 16 bases between them. As DNA, the CDR3 is TGCAGTGCTACCCGACCAGACGTGAGCTCCTACAATGAGCAGTTCTTC. Translated: CSATRPDVSSYNEQFF.

This clonotype has a handful of counts. J is TRBJ2-7 and V is TRBV28; 10 bases are a match to TRBD2. Germline CDR1 MDHEN, CDR2 SYDVKM. The CDR3 is 15 residues long. V lost 3 bases, J lost 5 bases, and 7 bases stayed unmatched. In nucleotides, the CDR3 is TGTGCCAGCAGTTTGGCTAGCGGGAGTGTGGACGAGCAGTACTTC. Protein sequence: CASSLASGSVDEQYF.

In this sample, this clonotype turned up a few times. V usage is TRBV12-3 or TRBV12-4 and J usage is TRBJ2-4; D remains unclear. The CDR3 length is 15 residues. V lost 3 bases to trimming and J lost 2 bases, with 11 bases between them. CDR3: CASSFNSGTKNIQYF. CDR3 nucleotide sequence: TGTGCCAGCAGTTTCAACAGTGGGACCAAAAACATTCAGTACTTC.

V usage is TRBV10-1 and J usage is TRBJ2-1; TRBD2 aligns across 7 bases. CDR1 is WNHNN and CDR2 is SYGVQD in the germline V gene (reference sequence). Trimming cost V 3 bases and J 4 bases; bases outside gene matches: 6. The CDR3 spans 15 residues. The CDR3 bases are TGCGCCAGCAGTGACCAGCGGGGTGGTTACAATGAGCAGTTCTTC. It codes for CASSDQRGGYNEQFF.

The chain is built from TRBV7-2 and TRBJ2-7, with a tentative D call TRBD1 (9 bases). The CDR3 runs 15 residues. Germline V lookup: CDR1 SGHTA, CDR2 FQGNSA. V dropped 5 bases and J dropped 1 base, with 15 bases sitting between them. The CDR3 bases are TGTGCCAGCAGCCGCGGGGGGACAGGGTCCTACGAGCAGTACTTC. Amino acids: CASSRGGTGSYEQYF.